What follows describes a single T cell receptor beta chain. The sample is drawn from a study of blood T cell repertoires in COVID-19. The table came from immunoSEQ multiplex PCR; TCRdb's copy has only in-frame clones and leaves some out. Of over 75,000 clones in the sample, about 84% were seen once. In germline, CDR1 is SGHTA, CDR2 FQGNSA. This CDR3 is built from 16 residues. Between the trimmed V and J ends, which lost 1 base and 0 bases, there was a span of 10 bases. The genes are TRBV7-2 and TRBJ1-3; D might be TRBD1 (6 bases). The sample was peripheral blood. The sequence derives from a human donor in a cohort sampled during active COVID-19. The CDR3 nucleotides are TGTGCCAGCAGCTTAGGCGGGGGCTCCTCTGGAAACACCATATATTTT. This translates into CASSLGGGSSGNTIYF.